This record looks at one T cell receptor beta chain sequence and its context. Its binding antigen is unknown. No qualities accompany the bases; no much larger clone lies one base away. These data belong to a study of cytomegalovirus exposure and HLA in healthy donors (dated by TCRdb to 2015 to 2018). Background for the entire study: According to an earlier analysis of several hundred of the donors, 200 million or so T cells yielded 120 million or so unique TCR beta sequences and 276 Gb of sequence data. To predict cytomegalovirus infection status, the study combined high-throughput TCR immunosequencing, statistical association of individual TCRs with disease status, and machine learning. In addition to the first cohort of approximately 670 subjects, a separate validation cohort of approximately 130 different subjects was used. Of the approximately 400 genotyped donors, about 80% fell in the genetic ancestry cluster associated with self-reported Caucasian donors. All discovery cohort repertoires had been generated on a single sequencing platform. Using immunosequencing, the study profiled T cell repertoires from about 610 subjects and related those repertoires to cytomegalovirus serostatus. Across under 500 genotyped donors of the cohort, an average of approximately 220,000 unique TCR beta nucleotide sequences per donor were sequenced, and about a sixth of those sequences were non-productive. Donor age, sex, ethnicity and CMV serostatus were compiled alongside the repertoire data. The number of donors typed differed by locus, with about 629-640 for A, B, C, DRB1 and DQB1, around 500 for DQA1, about 610 for DPA1, and some 470 for DPB1. In the later analysis, no new phenotypic data were used to find candidate immune exposures; instead, reliance was placed on TCR beta sequences and their occurrence across donors. The aim of the study was to test whether cataloging public T cell receptors could identify signatures of past pathogen exposure. Genome-wide SNP genotypes for about three fifths of the 666 donors were used in a later genetic analysis, which treated that subset as a discovery cohort. To study patterns of TCR occurrence, a later analysis re-analyzed previously published TCR beta repertoires from 666 donors and added high-resolution HLA genotyping. An early release that covered about 640 HLA-typed donors contained around 330 gigabases of sequencing data and some 87 million unique TCR sequences. An earlier analysis of 587 of the donors applied high-throughput TCR beta sequencing to assess whether each TCR beta V gene segment acted as functional or pseudogenic. Several DR-DQ haplotypes were treated as single units for association and clustering because of strong linkage in the cohort. HLA typing covered class I and class II loci at four-digit resolution.

Per the germline V gene, MNHEY is the CDR1 and SVGAGI is the CDR2. Including cysteine and phenylalanine, the CDR3 has 16 amino acids. Just the 48-base CDR3 DNA is kept, in frame starting at base 1. The germline V end is reduced by 2 bases and the J end by 4 bases; junction bases left unmatched: 8. The method behind the library was the immunoSEQ multiplex PCR assay. A mixture of 60 forward primers for TCR Vbeta segments and 13 reverse primers for TCR Jbeta segments was used in the multiplex PCR. Amplification of the CDR3 region of rearranged TCR beta genes was performed with a multiplex PCR assay on genomic DNA. The amplified TCR beta libraries were sequenced on the Illumina HiSeq System as 87-base-pair reads. The authors' analysis ran thus. In a later analysis, 77 million or so unique TCR beta chains were counted across the roughly 610 repertoires, and roughly 11 million of these chains were shared by at least two donors. To remove PCR and sequencing errors, raw reads were error-corrected and collapsed into unique sequences using a nearest-neighbor algorithm that merged closely related sequences. CDR3 sequences were aligned to IMGT reference sequences to assign V, D and J gene segments. For a sequence to be retained, at least a six-nucleotide match to both a V gene segment and a J gene segment was required. Rearrangements were classified as productive when the CDR3 lacked stop codons and remained in frame with V and J, and all other rearrangements were classified as non-productive. CDR3 was defined according to IMGT convention as the region running from the second conserved V-encoded cysteine to the conserved J-encoded phenylalanine. The earlier analysis of some 600 of the donors excluded sequences that lacked an unambiguous match to a single V gene segment. In an earlier analysis of some 590 of the donors, V segments were called functional above 56.7% productive rearrangements and were called segregating when the between-donor standard deviation exceeded 5%. To diagnose cytomegalovirus status from the catalog of TCR beta chain sequences, a statistical classification framework was built. V and J gene assignment, in a later analysis, came from comparing TCR nucleotide sequences with IMGT/GENE-DB human TR gene sequences. A later analysis assigned CDR3 sequences and most-parsimonious VDJ recombination scenarios with the TCRdist pipeline. In a later analysis, every TCR beta chain was defined by the combination of its CDR3 amino acid sequence and its V-gene family, and reads without a unique V-gene family were dropped. As a way to deal with suspected cross-contamination and a sequencing artifact, a later analysis dropped 500 to 700 nucleotide sequences that were highly shared and had low generation probability. For each public chain, a later analysis derived a clonal expansion index from normalized ranks of inferred template counts within each repertoire. In a later analysis, generation probabilities were computed with a VDJ recombination model fitted to out-of-frame rearrangements, and the resulting probabilities were checked against IGoR. In a later analysis, hypergeometric tests were used to score TCR-TCR, TCR-HLA and TCR-CMV co-occurrence, with a repertoire-size bias correction applied to TCR pairs. False discovery rates were estimated in a later analysis by permuting HLA or CMV assignments 20 times. In a later analysis, co-occurring TCRs were grouped with DBSCAN, and TCRdist sequence similarity was added when clustering was performed within HLA-allele-positive subsets. Repertoires with fewer than 30,000 or more than 120,000 public chains were left out of co-occurrence clustering, as were four to six repertoires with anomalous nucleotide sharing. TCRdb provides this immuneACCESS table in a form limited to in-frame rearrangements. Some clones are lacking; in checked studies, under half of them reflect an unresolved V gene, and why the rest are absent is not known. V, J and clone size reflect that table, while D and trimming were determined from the DNA. Recorded for this sample are hundreds of thousands of clones; roughly 70% of them occurred a single time. The biggest ten clones account for roughly 1.9% of the sample.

On the study overall, not on this receptor specifically: According to a later analysis, TCR association rates differed among HLA loci, with DRB1 alleles showing the most associated TCRs and HLA-C alleles showing the fewest. The only immune exposure information available for the cohort was CMV serostatus. According to a later analysis, parvovirus B19, influenza, CMV and Epstein-Barr virus appeared linked to several top co-occurrence clusters. In the study, approximately 150 TCR beta chains were listed as associated with cytomegalovirus. Specific HLA alleles were associated with roughly 17,000 TCR beta sequences at a false discovery rate of 0.05 in a later analysis. A further reported finding was that TCR beta sequences accurately predicted the HLA-A and HLA-B alleles for most subjects in the first cohort. The cohort was sequenced for TCR beta chains only, and without alpha or paired-chain data the features that could be detected were limited. V-gene and J-gene trimming of TCR beta chains was associated with a missense DCLRE1C variant in a later genetic analysis, and the association was replicated in an independent cohort. When HLA alleles, especially DR and DQ, strongly co-occurred, TCR associations were difficult to assign to individual alleles. Compared with the 666-donor mean, donors in an Asian-associated ancestry cluster had fewer N-insertions in productive TCRs, according to a later genetic analysis. It was suggested by the authors that the approach could potentially be generalized to other disease states and immunological phenotypes. A cluster of highly shared sequence variants was judged likely to be a technical artifact of the sequencing pipeline. In both the original and validation cohorts, the classifier was reported to diagnose cytomegalovirus status with high specificity and sensitivity. Correlated functional status among segregating V segments might reflect linkage disequilibrium, but an unknown experimental factor could not be ruled out. Sequencing depth was assumed to be roughly uniform across donors in the presence/absence analyses, though that assumption may not hold. HLA typing was unavailable for some donors at each locus, so association tests used only the typed subset. Three of the identified cytomegalovirus-associated TCR beta chains were confirmed in vitro to be specific for cytomegalovirus antigens. Most TCR sequences were seen in very few donors, while some public TCRs were found in many individuals. Most CMV-associated TCR beta chains appeared to be HLA-restricted in a later analysis, and the HLA associations seemed to be driven largely by CMV exposure. Some IMGT-functional V segments, including TRBV6-2 and TRBV6-3, could not be distinguished by the 87-base-pair reads and were therefore excluded. Some 15 rarely observed V segments, including chromosome 9 orphons, were excluded from the earlier analysis of several hundred of the donors because counts were too low. In an earlier analysis of 587 of the donors, most TCR beta V segments appeared in productive rearrangements about 87% or about 30% of the time, broadly matching IMGT annotations. A later analysis found that HLA-associated TCR beta chains were more clonally expanded and had lower generation probabilities than equally common non-associated chains.

The cohort consisted of 666 healthy bone marrow donors. At the time of sampling, every cohort member was nominally healthy, though immune exposures that went unrecorded were likely present. The donor was CMV seronegative and was included in the group of a few hundred seronegative cohort members. Every donor gave a peripheral blood sample, and the peripheral blood mononuclear cells from that sample were used for TCR beta sequencing. The Qiagen DNeasy Blood Extraction Kit was used to extract genomic DNA from the blood cell samples. The V and J segments used are TRBV6-5 and TRBJ1-2; 9 bases in the junction line up with TRBD1. This TCR was recovered from a woman under 40 in good health and CMV-seronegative. The sample consisted of PBMCs. The CDR3 in this case is CASSYIQGARGYGYTF. The sequenced DNA is TGTGCCAGCAGTTACATACAGGGGGCGCGAGGCTATGGCTACACCTTC.